These 11 T cell receptor beta chains were sequenced from one sample in a study of T cell responses to AZD1222 COVID-19 vaccine. Assay used: immunoSEQ multiplex PCR; TCRdb lists only in-frame clones, some missing. This sample has about 150,000 clones, with around 90% found just once. This specimen was peripheral blood, taken on day 0 of AZD1222 vaccination. These receptors all stem from an adult in good health.

This rearrangement joins TRBV7-9 to TRBJ1-1, with 8 nucleotides matching TRBD1. Trimming removed 1 base from V and 4 bases from J; junction bases left unmatched: 5. This CDR3 spans 15 amino acids. Germline V gene sequence: CDR1 SEHNR, CDR2 FQNEAQ (reference sequence). The CDR3 loop is CASSLGRTGPTEAFF. CDR3 DNA: TGTGCCAGCAGCTTAGGAAGGACAGGGCCCACTGAAGCTTTCTTT.

This clone was seen just once. V usage is TRBV7-8 and J usage is TRBJ2-7; TRBD2 agrees at 9 bases. J lost 4 bases, V lost 5 bases, and 6 bases had no gene match. Per the germline V gene, CDR1 is SGHVS and CDR2 is FQNEAQ. The CDR3 is 14 residues long. CDR3 sequence (DNA): TGTGCCAGCAGCCTTAGCGGGAGTAGTTACGAGCAGTACTTC. It yields the protein CASSLSGSSYEQYF.

This chain uses TRBV7-3 with TRBJ2-1; 7 bases align to TRBD2. V lost 5 bases to trimming and J lost 0 bases; unmatched junction nucleotides: 4. There are 15 residues in the CDR3. From germline, CDR1 is SGHTA and CDR2 FQGTGA. CDR3 bases: TGTGCCAGCAGCGAAGGACTAGACTCCTACAATGAGCAGTTCTTC. This codes for CASSEGLDSYNEQFF.

This rearrangement joins TRBV3-1 (or the pseudogene TRBV3-2) to TRBJ2-1; D uncertain. This CDR3 has 15 amino acids. Germline values: CDR1 LGHDT, CDR2 YNNKEL (reference sequence). V lost 3 bases to trimming and J lost 5 bases, with 14 bases between them. In DNA, the CDR3 is TGTGCCAGCAGCCAGCGCCAGGTTTCTGACAATGAGCAGTTCTTC. Translation gives CASSQRQVSDNEQFF.

This chain joins TRBV15 and TRBJ1-1; D is uncertain. The germline CDR1 and CDR2 sequences are LNHNV and YYDKDF (reference sequence). Between the trimmed V and J ends, which lost 7 bases and 1 base, there was a span of 4 bases. The CDR3 contains 11 residues. The CDR3 sequence: CATTKNTEAFF. CDR3 bases: TGTGCCACCACCAAGAACACTGAAGCTTTCTTT.

The chain recombines TRBV5-1 with TRBJ2-5; 10 bases map to TRBD1. The germline V gene encodes CDR1 SGHRS and CDR2 YFSETQ. The CDR3 runs to 16 residues. V gave up 0 bases and J gave up 1 base; unmatched junction bases: 3. CDR3 nucleotides: TGCGCCAGCAGCTTGGCCGGGACAGGGGCCCAAGAGACCCAGTACTTC. Translating it yields CASSLAGTGAQETQYF.

V is TRBV5-8 and J is TRBJ1-5, with D possibly TRBD1 on 5 matching bases. V lost 1 base and J lost 4, with 21 bases in between. CDR1 and CDR2 (germline): SGHTS, YDEGEE. CDR3 length equals 18 residues. CDR3: CASSLRVGQGSRNQPQHF. CDR3 bases: TGTGCCAGCAGCTTGCGGGTTGGGCAGGGCTCGAGGAATCAGCCCCAGCATTTT. The whole variable domain, filled in from reference TRBV5-8 and TRBJ1-5, reads EAGVTQSPTHLIKTRGQQATLRCSPISGHTSVYWYQQALGLGLQFLLWYDEGEERNRGNFPPRFSGRQFPNYSSELNVNALELEDSALYLCASSLRVGQGSRNQPQHFGDGTRLSIL.

The V and J genes are TRBV19 and TRBJ1-2; D unclear. Germline V gene sequence: CDR1 LNHDA, CDR2 SQIVND (reference sequence). V was pared by 1 base and J by 0 bases, with 9 bases between. The CDR3 runs to 15 residues. For the CDR3, the DNA is TGTGCCAGTAGTATAGCCGGATTTCCTAACTATGGCTACACCTTC. Translating gives CASSIAGFPNYGYTF.

The gene calls are TRBV7-6 and TRBJ2-1; 13 bases match TRBD2. The V gene end was trimmed by 3 bases and the J gene end by 9 bases; junction bases not matched to a gene: 5. The germline V gene encodes CDR1 SGHVS and CDR2 FNYEAQ. The length of the CDR3 is 15 residues. CDR3 nucleotides: TGTGCCAGCAGCTTTCCGGGACTAGCGGGAACTGAGCAGTTCTTC. Encoded protein: CASSFPGLAGTEQFF. Together with reference TRBV7-6 and TRBJ2-1, the CDR3 gives the full variable domain: GAGVSQSPRYKVTKRGQDVALRCDPISGHVSLYWYRQALGQGPEFLTYFNYEAQQDKSGLPNDRFSAERPEGSISTLTIQRTEQRDSAMYRCASSFPGLAGTEQFFGPGTRLTVL.

The chain links TRBV5-1 to TRBJ1-2, with D unresolved. The CDR3 length is 15 residues. Germline lookup yields CDR1 SGHRS and CDR2 YFSETQ. With 0 bases removed from V and 0 bases from J, the gap between germline ends came to 9 bases. CDR3 sequence reads: CASSLDAGPNYGYTF. The CDR3 DNA reads as TGCGCCAGCAGCTTGGATGCCGGCCCTAACTATGGCTACACCTTC.

The chain links TRBV19 to TRBJ1-2; 8 bases are a match to TRBD1. This CDR3 region has 16 residues. CDR1 is LNHDA and CDR2 is SQIVND in the germline V gene (reference sequence). The J segment lost 5 bases and the V segment lost 4 bases, leaving 12 bases of the junction unmatched. CDR3 DNA sequence: TGTGCCAGTAGTAGGGGACAGGCCCCCGGTACATATGGCTACACCTTC. This sequence encodes CASSRGQAPGTYGYTF.